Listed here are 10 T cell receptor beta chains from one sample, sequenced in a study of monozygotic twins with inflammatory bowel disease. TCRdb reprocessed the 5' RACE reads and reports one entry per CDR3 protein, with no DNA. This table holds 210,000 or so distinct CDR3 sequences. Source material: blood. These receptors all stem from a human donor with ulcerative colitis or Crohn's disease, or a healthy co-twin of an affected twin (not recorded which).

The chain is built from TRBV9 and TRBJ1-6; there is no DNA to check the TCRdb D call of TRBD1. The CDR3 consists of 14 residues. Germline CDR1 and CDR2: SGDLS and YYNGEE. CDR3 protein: CASSVGTVGSPLHF.

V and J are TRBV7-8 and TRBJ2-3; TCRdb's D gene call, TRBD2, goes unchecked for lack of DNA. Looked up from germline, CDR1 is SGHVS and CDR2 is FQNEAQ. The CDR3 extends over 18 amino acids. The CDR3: CASSSPFSGGRRSDTQYF. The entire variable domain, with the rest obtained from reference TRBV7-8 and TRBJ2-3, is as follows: GAGVSQSPRYKVAKRGQDVALRCDPISGHVSLFWYQQALGQGPEFLTYFQNEAQLDKSGLPSDRFFAERPEGSVSTLKIQRTQQEDSAVYLCASSSPFSGGRRSDTQYFGPGTRLTVL.

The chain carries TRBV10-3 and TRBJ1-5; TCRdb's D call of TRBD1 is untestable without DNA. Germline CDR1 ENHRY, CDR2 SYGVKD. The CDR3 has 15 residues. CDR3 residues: CAISESGGSNQPQHF.

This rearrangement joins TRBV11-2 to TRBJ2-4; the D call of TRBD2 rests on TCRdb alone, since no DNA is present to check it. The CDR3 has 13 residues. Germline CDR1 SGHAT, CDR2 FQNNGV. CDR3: CASSYTGTTLMDF. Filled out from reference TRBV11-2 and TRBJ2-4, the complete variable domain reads EAGVAQSPRYKIIEKRQSVAFWCNPISGHATLYWYQQILGQGPKLLIQFQNNGVVDDSQLPKDRFSAERLKGVDSTLKIQPAKLEDSAVYLCASSYTGTTLMDFGAGTRLSVL.

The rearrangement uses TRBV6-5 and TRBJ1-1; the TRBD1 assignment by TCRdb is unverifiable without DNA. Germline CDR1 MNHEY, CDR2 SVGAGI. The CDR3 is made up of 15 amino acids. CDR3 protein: CASSYSLTGTTEAFF.

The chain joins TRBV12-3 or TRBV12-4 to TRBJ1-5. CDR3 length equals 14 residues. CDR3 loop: CASSLAYQDQPQHF.

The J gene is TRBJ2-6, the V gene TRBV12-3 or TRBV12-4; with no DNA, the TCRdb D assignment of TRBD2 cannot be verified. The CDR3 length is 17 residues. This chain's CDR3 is CASSLSAGGSGANVLTF.

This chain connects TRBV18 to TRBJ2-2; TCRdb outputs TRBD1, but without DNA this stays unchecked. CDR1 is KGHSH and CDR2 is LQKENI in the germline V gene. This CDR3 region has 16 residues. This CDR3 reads CASSSYRGKNTGELFF. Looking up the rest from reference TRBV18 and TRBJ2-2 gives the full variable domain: NAGVMQNPRHLVRRRGQEARLRCSPMKGHSHVYWYRQLPEEGLKFMVYLQKENIIDESGMPKERFSAEFPKEGPSILRIQQVVRGDSAAYFCASSSYRGKNTGELFFGEGSRLTVL.

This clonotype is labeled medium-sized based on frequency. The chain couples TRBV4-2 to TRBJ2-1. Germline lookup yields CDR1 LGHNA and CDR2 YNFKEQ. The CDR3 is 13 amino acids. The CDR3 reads CASSQGAYNEQFF.

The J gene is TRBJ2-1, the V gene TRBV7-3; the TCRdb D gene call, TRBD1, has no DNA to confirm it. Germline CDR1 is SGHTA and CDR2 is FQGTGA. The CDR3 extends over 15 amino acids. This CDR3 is CASSLTQGSHNEQFF.